This entry features one T cell receptor (beta chain) sequence. The data were obtained in a study of blood T cell repertoires in COVID-19. At the level of the study: Whether acute or convalescent, the COVID-19 samples came from the United States, Italy and Spain. From T cells, B-cell-depleted T cells, or PBMCs came the material, which was cDNA or gDNA.

Per the original data handling: How many nucleated cells were present was estimated from reference gene primer amplification. Clones were read by immunoSEQ multiplex PCR, and TCRdb kept only the in-frame ones, dropping some. V and J calls and clone size follow that table, whereas D and trimming were derived from the DNA. Seen here are over 35,000 clones, over 80% observed once, and the top ten hold roughly an eighth. The CDR3 runs to 15 residues. CDR1 and CDR2 (germline): SNHLY, FYNNEI. V lost 5 bases and J lost 0, with 14 bases in between. The rearrangement joins TRBV2 to TRBJ2-7; a weak D match, TRBD1 (5 bases). This TCR derives from a human donor in a cohort sampled during active COVID-19. Sequenced sample: peripheral blood. The CDR3 here is CASSRTYRSSYEQYF. The DNA of the CDR3 is TGTGCCAGCAGTCGAACCTACAGGAGCTCCTACGAGCAGTACTTC. Together with reference TRBV2 and TRBJ2-7, the CDR3 gives the full variable domain: EPEVTQTPSHQVTQMGQEVILRCVPISNHLYFYWYRQILGQKVEFLVSFYNNEISEKSEIFDDQFSVERPDGSNFTLKIRSTKLEDSAMYFCASSRTYRSSYEQYFGPGTRLTVT.